This is a list of T cell receptor beta chains from one sample in a study of molecular identifiers for immune sequencing clone quantification. One entry per CDR3 protein results from TCRdb running MiXCR on the PCR reads. The sample records approximately 97,000 distinct CDR3 sequences, about 35% being singletons. Sequenced sample: naive CD8+ T cells from blood, with Jurkat cell RNA spiked in. These TCRs come from a human donor in good health. Some libraries in this study had Jurkat cell RNA spiked in. Both conserved end residues are part of each CDR3. D genes are given only for firm matches. Clone size is stated in some rows and not others, as once, few, many or a class when expanded.

TRBJ2-7 - - TRBV2 TGTGCCAGCAGTGAAGCTCGGGGCTACGAGCAGTACTTC CASSEARGYEQYF
TRBJ2-7 - many TRBV6-6 TGTGCCACGGCCGGGACTGCCTACGAGCAGTACTTC CATAGTAYEQYF
TRBJ2-5 - - TRBV28 TGTGCCAGCGGTGGGGCAGACACCCAGTACTTT CASGGADTQYF
TRBJ2-3 TRBD2 many TRBV5-4 TGTGCCAGCAGCCCAGCGGGAGCTAGCACAGATACGCAGTATTTT CASSPAGASTDTQYF
TRBJ2-7 - few TRBV10-3 TGTGCCATCAGTGAGTCGGACAGCCCCTACGAGCAGTACTTC CAISESDSPYEQYF
TRBJ2-2 - - TRBV13 TGTGCCAGCAGCTCAGGCATGGGGACCGGGGAGCTGTTTTTT CASSSGMGTGELFF
TRBJ2-3 - many TRBV7-6 TGTGCCAGCAGCTCCTACACAGATACGCAGTATTTT CASSSYTDTQYF
TRBJ2-5 TRBD2 - TRBV6-2/TRBV6-3 TGTGCCAGCAGTAAAATGACTAGCGGCGGGCAAGAGACCCAGTACTTC CASSKMTSGGQETQYF
TRBJ2-4 TRBD2 - TRBV3-1 TGTGCCAGCAGCCGCGGGGGAGCCAAAAACATTCAGTACTTC CASSRGGAKNIQYF
TRBJ2-7 - - TRBV6-5 TGTGCCAGCAGTTACACCGGGACGGTGGGGTACGAGCAGTACTTC CASSYTGTVGYEQYF
TRBJ1-1 - many TRBV5-6 TGTGCCAGCAGTCCCGACGGGAACACTGAAGCTTTCTTT CASSPDGNTEAFF
TRBJ2-3 - few TRBV9 TGTGCCAGCAGCGTAGTTACCGCTCCCATGGATACGCAGTATTTT CASSVVTAPMDTQYF
TRBJ2-2 TRBD2 - TRBV6-2/TRBV6-3 TGTGCCAGCAGTTTCCCGGGACTAGCGGGGAACACCGGGGAGCTGTTTTTT CASSFPGLAGNTGELFF
TRBJ1-5 - many TRBV6-2/TRBV6-3 TGTGCCAGCAGTTACTCGTCCTATAGCAATCAGCCCCAGCATTTT CASSYSSYSNQPQHF
TRBJ2-3 - - TRBV10-3 TGTGCCAACCATGGGCAAACGGACGGCACAGATACGCAGTATTTT CANHGQTDGTDTQYF
TRBJ1-1 - many TRBV18 TGTGCCAGCTCACCCGTGACGGGCACTGAAGCTTTCTTT CASSPVTGTEAFF
TRBJ2-5 - - TRBV28 TGTGCCAGCAGCACCCGCGAAGAGGCCGTTAGATACAACCAAGAGACCCAGTACTTC CASSTREEAVRYNQETQYF
TRBJ2-3 - - TRBV4-1 TGCGCCAGCAGCCAAGGAGCCTCAGAACGGAGGGCAGAAACGCAGTATTTT CASSQGASERRAETQYF
TRBJ1-1 - - TRBV27 TGTGCCAGCAGTTTTTATATGAACACTGAAGCTTTCTTT CASSFYMNTEAFF
TRBJ2-3 - few TRBV15 TGTGCCACCAGCAGTGAACGGACTCGGTATACGCAGTATTTT CATSSERTRYTQYF
TRBJ2-7 - - TRBV28 TGTGCCAGCAGTCTTCCCGGGACATTAATTCTCCACGAGCTGTACTTC CASSLPGTLILHELYF
TRBJ1-5 - - TRBV28 TGTGCCAGCAGCCCGACCCAAATTCCCCAGCATTTT CASSPTQIPQHF
TRBJ2-7 TRBD2 - TRBV7-9 TGTGCCAGCAGCCTTAGCGGGAGAACCTACGAGCAGTACTTC CASSLSGRTYEQYF
TRBJ2-7 - - TRBV18 TGTGCCAGCTCACCGATTCCGGAGAGCTCGCTAAACTACGAGCAGTACTTC CASSPIPESSLNYEQYF
TRBJ2-3 - - TRBV12-3/TRBV12-4 TGTGCCGTCCTGGACGTAAACACAGATACGCAGTATTTT CAVLDVNTDTQYF
TRBJ2-3 - - TRBV27 TGTGCCAGCAGTTGGGGGGTGCGTGGGACAGATACGCAGTATTTT CASSWGVRGTDTQYF
TRBJ2-7 - many TRBV6-5 TGTGCCAGCAGTTATGGGGCATCCTACGAGCAGTACTTC CASSYGASYEQYF
TRBJ2-7 TRBD1 many TRBV28 TGTGCCAGCAGTTCACGACAGGGGGTTGACGAGCAGTACTTC CASSSRQGVDEQYF
TRBJ2-7 - - TRBV7-9 TGTGCCAGCAGCCCGGACAGTGAGGCGGGCGAGCAGAACTTC CASSPDSEAGEQNF
TRBJ2-1 TRBD2 - TRBV6-2/TRBV6-3 TGTGCCAGCAGTGCCCTAGCGGGGCGAATTTACAATGAGCAGTTCTTC CASSALAGRIYNEQFF
TRBJ1-2 - - TRBV7-9 TGTGCCAGCAGCTACGGGACCAACTATGGCTACGCCTTC CASSYGTNYGYAF
TRBJ2-5 TRBD1 many TRBV28 TGTGCCAGCAGCTGGGGACAGGGGCTATTAGAGACCCAGTACTTC CASSWGQGLLETQYF
TRBJ2-7 TRBD2 - TRBV7-8 TGTGCCAGCAGCTTTTTAGGGGAAGCACTAGCGGGAGGTTCCTACGAGCAGTACTTC CASSFLGEALAGGSYEQYF
TRBJ1-1 - many TRBV28 TGTGCCAGCAGTTTAGGGGTGAGTGAAGCTTTCTTT CASSLGVSEAFF
TRBJ1-3 - - TRBV13 TGTGCCAGCAGAACCTGGGGGCTTCGCGACTCTGGAAACACCATATATTTT CASRTWGLRDSGNTIYF
TRBJ1-2 TRBD1 few TRBV6-7 TGTGCCAGCAGTTACGTACTCGGGGACAGGGGGAACTATGGCTACACCTTC CASSYVLGDRGNYGYTF
TRBJ1-5 TRBD1 many TRBV13 TGTGCCAGCGCAGGGGGGAATCAGCCCCAGCATTTT CASAGGNQPQHF
TRBJ2-2 - - TRBV4-3 TGCGCCAGCAGCCAAGATGGGCTACCGATGGCCGGGGAGCTGTTTTTT CASSQDGLPMAGELFF
TRBJ2-3 - - TRBV4-3 TGCGCCAGCAGCCAACCATCCGCATCGGGATTTACTAATACGCAGTATTTT CASSQPSASGFTNTQYF
TRBJ1-1 - many TRBV12-3/TRBV12-4 TGTGCCACCACAGCCCTTGACACTGAAGCTTTCTTT CATTALDTEAFF
TRBJ2-3 TRBD2 - TRBV6-6 TGTGCCAGCAGTTGGGCGGGAGGTAGAGATACGCAGTATTTT CASSWAGGRDTQYF
TRBJ1-5 - - TRBV11-2 TGTGCCAGCAAACAGGATAGCAATCAGCCCCAGCATTTT CASKQDSNQPQHF
TRBJ1-5 - few TRBV6-1 TGTGCCAGCAAGGGACTCGACCTATCCTTAAATCAGCCCCAGCATTTT CASKGLDLSLNQPQHF
TRBJ2-5 TRBD1 - TRBV5-4 TGTGCCAGCAGCATCGCCGGGACAGGGGTAGAGACCCAGTACTTC CASSIAGTGVETQYF
TRBJ2-3 - few TRBV2 TGTGCCAGCAGTGATCATTTGTCAGATACGCAGTATTTT CASSDHLSDTQYF
TRBJ2-1 - few TRBV29-1 TGCAGCGTTGAAGTTGATGAGCAGTTCTTC CSVEVDEQFF
TRBJ2-3 TRBD1 few TRBV7-8 TGTGCCAGCAGTCCCTTCCAGGGGGCCACAGATACGCAGTATTTT CASSPFQGATDTQYF
TRBJ1-5 - - TRBV28 TGTGCCAGCAGTTTTCCACAGGCGCGGGGTCAGCCCCAGCATTTT CASSFPQARGQPQHF
TRBJ2-3 - many TRBV7-9 TGTGCCAGCAGCTTAGTCGGGGGCCAGTATTTT CASSLVGGQYF
TRBJ2-5 - few TRBV7-9 TGTGCCAGCGGCTTAGCCCTGGAGGGTGAGACCCAGTACTTC CASGLALEGETQYF